The subject of this entry is one T cell receptor (beta chain). These data are taken from a study of blood T cell repertoires in COVID-19. CDR1 is MNHEY and CDR2 is SVGAGI in the germline V gene. The CDR3 sequence is 13 residues long. V gave up 10 bases and J gave up 0 bases; unmatched junction bases: 5. Data came from immunoSEQ multiplex PCR; TCRdb stores just in-frame clones and leaves some out. The table shows 70,000 to 85,000 clones, with about 83% occurring only once. This chain uses TRBV6-5 with TRBJ2-7, with 8 positions matching TRBD2. Sequencing input: peripheral blood. This TCR was recovered from a man older than 75 with active or convalescent COVID-19. The CDR3 loop is CATLAGSSYEQYF. DNA for the CDR3: TGTGCCACCTTAGCGGGGAGCTCCTACGAGCAGTACTTC.